This T cell receptor (beta chain) emerged from a study of blood T cell repertoires in COVID-19. The CDR3 totals 15 residues. Germline-derived CDR1 and CDR2 are SSHAT and FNYEAQ (reference sequence). This clone has just one count. One end of the junction fails to match germline, which may point to a read error. Authors' analysis steps: Cell counts per sample came from amplifying reference gene primers. Assay: immunoSEQ multiplex PCR; the TCRdb copy retains only in-frame clones and omits some. V and J calls and clone size come straight from that table; D and trimming were deduced from the DNA. The sample contains around 270,000 clones, about 85% of which appear only once.

The V call is TRBV7-7, the J call TRBJ2-1, with TRBD1 matching over 9 bases. The source of this sequence is a human donor with COVID-19, enrolled during active disease. The donor label of this sample is uncertain. Sequencing was carried out using peripheral blood. The CDR3 loop reads CASSLERTGANEQFF. The CDR3 nucleotides are TGTGCTAGCAGCTTAGAGAGGACAGGGGCCAATGAGCAGTTCTTC.